These T cell receptor beta chains were read from a single sample in a study of Graves' ophthalmopathy and Graves' hyperthyroidism. One entry per CDR3 protein, called by TCRdb with MiXCR from the multiplex PCR reads. The table includes 600,000 to 950,000 distinct CDR3 sequences, approximately 40% detected once. The sample consisted of peripheral blood. These TCRs come from an adult man with Graves' ophthalmopathy. Both conserved end residues are part of each CDR3. The order of the fields is J gene, D gene, clone size, V gene, CDR3 protein, CDR3 DNA. The D gene is left open where the match is weak. Some rows mark clone size as missing; the rest say once, few, many or name a class of expanded clone.

TRBJ2-5,TRBD2,NA,TRBV9,CASSIYSGGKETQYF,TGTGCCAGCAGCATATACTCCGGGGGGAAAGAGACCCAGTACTTC
TRBJ2-5,TRBD2,many,TRBV20-1,CSAALAIGETQYF,TGCAGTGCCGCACTAGCGATTGGGGAGACCCAGTACTTC
TRBJ1-5,NA,NA,TRBV20-1,CSPTLRGLQVKDQPQHF,TGCAGCCCTACTCTCAGGGGCCTACAGGTTAAGGATCAGCCCCAGCATTTT
TRBJ1-1,NA,many,TRBV16,CASSLDFYNTEAFF,TGTGCCAGCAGCCTCGACTTTTACAACACTGAAGCTTTCTTT
TRBJ1-5,NA,NA,TRBV9,CASSVGVNSNQPQHF,TGTGCCAGCAGCGTGGGTGTGAATAGCAATCAGCCCCAGCATTTT
TRBJ1-4,NA,NA,TRBV7-9,CASSQQPGLSNEKLFF,TGTGCCAGCAGCCAGCAGCCGGGGTTGTCTAATGAAAAACTGTTTTTT
TRBJ1-1,NA,NA,TRBV19,CASSLSVLGRLNTEAFF,TGTGCCAGCAGTTTATCGGTGTTGGGCAGGCTGAACACTGAAGCTTTCTTT
TRBJ1-1,TRBD1,few,TRBV20-1,CSARSDRGASEAFF,TGCAGTGCTAGATCGGACAGGGGGGCATCTGAAGCTTTCTTT
TRBJ1-6,TRBD1,many,TRBV9,CASSATGAGNSPLHF,TGTGCCAGCAGCGCTACAGGGGCAGGAAATTCACCCCTCCACTTT
TRBJ1-1,NA,NA,TRBV25-1,CASSKQGREAFF,TGTGCCAGCAGTAAACAGGGAAGAGAAGCTTTCTTT
TRBJ2-5,NA,NA,TRBV7-9,CASSLVVVGGQYF,TGTGCCAGCAGCTTAGTTGTGGTGGGTGGACAGTACTTC
TRBJ2-5,TRBD1,NA,TRBV12-3/TRBV12-4,CASSPGQGVTETQYF,TGTGCCAGCAGTCCGGGACAGGGTGTGACGGAGACCCAGTACTTC
TRBJ2-3,NA,few,TRBV29-1,CSVEGALGPNTDTQYF,TGCAGCGTTGAAGGGGCATTAGGGCCCAACACAGATACGCAGTATTTT
TRBJ1-4,NA,NA,TRBV2,CASSSRVWEKLFF,TGTGCCAGCAGTAGCCGGGTCTGGGAAAAACTGTTTTTT
TRBJ1-6,NA,NA,TRBV2,CATSRDSWNSPLHF,TGTGCCACCAGTCGAGATAGCTGGAATTCACCCCTCCACTTT
TRBJ2-7,NA,NA,TRBV6-1,CASATFDEQYF,TGTGCCAGCGCGACGTTCGACGAGCAGTACTTC
TRBJ1-4,NA,few,TRBV5-4,CASSFRNEKLFF,TGTGCCAGCAGCTTCAGGAATGAAAAACTGTTTTTT
TRBJ1-1,NA,NA,TRBV2,CVSTEWNTEAFF,TGTGTCAGCACAGAGTGGAACACTGAAGCTTTCTTT
TRBJ2-7,NA,NA,TRBV20-1,CSALRRDTYEQYF,TGCAGTGCCCTGCGCCGGGACACATACGAGCAGTACTTC
TRBJ1-5,TRBD1,many,TRBV7-8,CASSLREGTALYHQPQHF,TGTGCCAGCAGCTTACGTGAAGGGACAGCCCTATATCATCAGCCCCAGCATTTT
TRBJ2-5,TRBD2,NA,TRBV20-1,CSAPGLAVQETQYF,TGCAGTGCCCCGGGACTAGCGGTCCAAGAGACCCAGTACTTC
TRBJ2-7,NA,many,TRBV15,CATSRDVATGNEQYF,TGTGCCACCAGCAGAGATGTGGCGACGGGTAACGAGCAGTACTTC
TRBJ2-2,TRBD2,once,TRBV20-1,CSASSASGNTGELFF,TGCAGTGCTAGTTCCGCTAGCGGGAACACCGGGGAGCTGTTTTTT
TRBJ2-7,TRBD2,few,TRBV5-5,CASSPTTSGADYEQYF,TGTGCCAGCAGTCCCACGACTAGCGGGGCGGACTACGAGCAGTACTTC
TRBJ1-5,TRBD1,NA,TRBV7-2,CASSKRSGTGDQPQHF,TGTGCCAGCAGCAAACGATCCGGGACAGGGGATCAGCCCCAGCATTTT
TRBJ1-1,NA,NA,TRBV7-9,CASSLIPGVETEAFF,TGTGCCAGCAGCTTAATTCCAGGGGTTGAAACTGAAGCTTTCTTT
TRBJ1-1,NA,NA,TRBV20-1,CSASPQEFYEAFF,TGCAGTGCGAGTCCACAGGAGTTTTATGAAGCTTTCTTT